The rows below give T cell receptor beta chains drawn from one sample of a study of regulatory T cells in long-lasting Graves disease. From the multiplex PCR reads, TCRdb called clonotypes with MiXCR, one entry per CDR3 protein. The sample includes around 330,000 distinct CDR3 sequences, roughly 18% of them seen just once. Sequencing used peripheral blood mononuclear cells (PBMCs), obtained at new diagnosis, from a patient treated with antithyroid drugs. The receptors were sampled from a female donor with Graves disease. CDR3s include the opening cysteine and the closing phenylalanine or tryptophan. D genes are given only for firm matches. Where a row states a size, it is once, few, many or the class of an expanded clone; other rows omit it.

J | V | D | size | CDR3 | DNA
TRBJ2-1 | TRBV20-1 | TRBD2 | many | CSARDLKRSGREREQFF | TGCAGTGCTAGAGATCTCAAGCGTAGCGGGAGGGAACGAGAGCAGTTCTTC
TRBJ2-5 | TRBV20-1 | - | few | CSAETGRGKETQYF | TGCAGTGCCGAGACGGGCCGGGGAAAAGAGACCCAGTACTTC
TRBJ1-1 | TRBV15 | - | many | CATSRYRNEAFF | TGTGCCACCAGTAGATACAGAAATGAAGCTTTCTTT
TRBJ1-6 | TRBV4-1 | - | many | CASSQAPVATVTSPLHF | TGCGCCAGCAGCCAAGCTCCGGTGGCCACAGTAACTTCACCCCTCCACTTT
TRBJ2-7 | TRBV7-9 | - | - | CASLANFGEQYF | TGTGCCAGCCTCGCCAACTTCGGTGAGCAGTACTTC
TRBJ2-6 | TRBV25-1 | - | many | CASSEMGSGANVLTF | TGTGCCAGCAGTGAAATGGGGTCTGGGGCCAACGTCCTGACTTTC
TRBJ1-4 | TRBV20-1 | - | - | CSARVVGEKLFF | TGCAGTGCCCGGGTGGTAGGGGAAAAACTGTTTTTT
TRBJ1-5 | TRBV6-2/TRBV6-3 | TRBD1 | many | CASRTRDSYYQPQHF | TGTGCCAGCCGAACCCGGGACAGCTATTATCAGCCCCAGCATTTT
TRBJ1-4 | TRBV19 | - | few | CASRRTPVRDEKLFF | TGTGCCAGTCGGAGGACGCCCGTTAGAGATGAAAAACTGTTTTTT
TRBJ2-7 | TRBV27 | TRBD1 | - | CASILGTGSYEQYF | TGTGCCAGCATTTTAGGGACAGGGTCCTACGAGCAGTACTTC